The rows below give T cell receptor beta chains drawn from one sample of a study of cytomegalovirus exposure and HLA in healthy donors. The repertoire was sequenced with immunoSEQ multiplex PCR; TCRdb's copy has only in-frame clones and lacks some. The sample holds about 190,000 clones, about four fifths seen once. Source material: PBMCs. The source of these receptors is a woman aged 30 to 39 in good health and CMV-seropositive. Each CDR3 is given with its conserved first and last residue. Fields, in order: clone size, V gene, CDR3 length, D gene, J gene, CDR3 protein, CDR3 DNA. A D gene is named only where the DNA matches it firmly. The size field is filled for only some rows; it gives once, few, many or a size class.

.,TRBV18,17,TRBD2,TRBJ2-1,CASSPTLTSGGTSEQFF,TGTGCCAGCTCACCCACCCTGACTAGCGGGGGTACCAGTGAGCAGTTCTTC
.,TRBV10-3,16,TRBD1,TRBJ2-3,CAISVSTGGSVDTQYF,TGTGCCATCAGTGTTTCGACAGGGGGCTCGGTAGATACGCAGTATTTT
.,TRBV7-8,18,.,TRBJ1-2,CASSSYRAGVPDNYGYTF,TGTGCCAGCAGCTCCTACAGGGCCGGGGTCCCGGATAACTATGGCTACACCTTC
.,TRBV9,18,.,TRBJ2-3,CASSVEGDVVGLTDTQYF,TGTGCCAGCAGCGTAGAGGGGGACGTAGTTGGTCTCACAGATACGCAGTATTTT
.,TRBV4-2,17,TRBD2,TRBJ2-7,CANSQGAGAGGMYEQYF,TGTGCCAACAGCCAAGGGGCTGGGGCGGGAGGGATGTACGAGCAGTACTTC
.,TRBV27,13,.,TRBJ1-5,CASSLIPNQPQHF,TGTGCCAGCAGTTTAATTCCGAATCAGCCCCAGCATTTT
.,TRBV9,16,TRBD1,TRBJ2-2,CASSAGQVLDTGELFF,TGTGCCAGCAGCGCGGGACAGGTTTTGGACACCGGGGAGCTGTTTTTT
.,TRBV10-2,12,.,TRBJ2-7,CASSEAGYEQYF,TGCGCCAGCTCAGAGGCTGGCTACGAGCAGTACTTC
.,TRBV18,15,.,TRBJ2-3,CASSLHPSSTDTQYF,TGTGCCAGCTCACTACACCCCTCAAGCACAGATACGCAGTATTTT
.,TRBV11-2,14,TRBD1,TRBJ1-6,CASSLLTGDPPLHF,TGTGCCAGCAGCTTATTAACAGGGGATCCACCCCTCCACTTT
.,TRBV6-1,15,.,TRBJ2-7,CASSEALDGGYEQYF,TGTGCCAGCAGTGAAGCGTTAGACGGGGGCTACGAGCAGTACTTC
.,TRBV6-5,13,.,TRBJ1-1,CASSYSRQAEAFF,TGTGCCAGCAGTTACTCTCGGCAGGCTGAAGCTTTCTTT
.,TRBV7-2,14,.,TRBJ2-5,CASSLGGGQETQYF,TGTGCCAGCAGCTTAGGAGGGGGTCAAGAGACCCAGTACTTC
.,TRBV10-1,11,.,TRBJ2-1,CASSESRGQFF,TGCGCCAGCAGTGAGTCTAGGGGGCAGTTCTTC
.,TRBV2,16,.,TRBJ1-6,CASSPRRFKESSPLHF,TGTGCCAGCAGCCCACGACGATTCAAGGAGAGCTCACCCCTCCACTTT
.,TRBV9,16,.,TRBJ2-5,CASSSSPRRVSETQYF,TGTGCCAGCAGCTCCTCCCCCCGGAGGGTTTCAGAGACCCAGTACTTC
.,TRBV9,14,.,TRBJ1-1,CASSLPRGGTEAFF,TGTGCCAGCAGCCTACCGAGGGGGGGCACTGAAGCTTTCTTT
few,TRBV18,16,.,TRBJ2-2,CASSRFLGGPTGELFF,TGTGCCAGCTCAAGATTCTTAGGGGGACCCACCGGGGAGCTGTTTTTT
.,TRBV27,15,.,TRBJ2-3,CASSYRGDPTDTQYF,TGTGCCAGCAGTTACCGCGGGGACCCCACAGATACGCAGTATTTT
once,TRBV5-6,14,.,TRBJ2-7,CASSLGGMTYEQYF,TGTGCCAGCAGCTTGGGCGGGATGACCTACGAGCAGTACTTC
.,TRBV19,15,.,TRBJ1-2,CASSTDSPSNYGYTF,TGTGCCAGTAGCACCGACAGTCCTTCGAACTATGGCTACACCTTC
.,TRBV6-6,14,TRBD1,TRBJ1-1,CASSYSNTGDRAFF,TGTGCCAGCAGTTACTCAAATACAGGGGACAGGGCTTTCTTT
.,TRBV5-4,14,.,TRBJ1-4,CASSPGTPNEKLFF,TGTGCCAGCAGCCCGGGGACACCTAATGAAAAACTGTTTTTT
.,TRBV7-6,15,TRBD1,TRBJ2-1,CASSGHQGAGDEQFF,TGTGCCAGCAGCGGTCACCAGGGGGCTGGAGATGAGCAGTTCTTC
few,TRBV7-2,15,TRBD1,TRBJ1-1,CASSFWTGANTEAFF,TGTGCCAGCAGCTTCTGGACAGGGGCGAACACTGAAGCTTTCTTT
.,TRBV6-5,16,.,TRBJ1-4,CASSYVMQGADEKLFF,TGTGCCAGCAGTTACGTCATGCAGGGTGCCGATGAAAAACTGTTTTTT
few,TRBV27,12,.,TRBJ2-3,CASSTQGSWQYF,TGTGCCAGCAGCACACAGGGTTCATGGCAGTATTTT
.,TRBV6-1,15,TRBD1,TRBJ1-5,CASSGSGTGNQPQHF,TGTGCCAGCAGTGGGTCCGGGACAGGGAATCAGCCCCAGCATTTT
.,TRBV6-1,14,.,TRBJ2-3,CASTWAGLTDTQYF,TGTGCCAGCACTTGGGCGGGACTCACAGATACGCAGTATTTT
.,TRBV19,15,TRBD1,TRBJ1-2,CASLLRTGIWNGYTF,TGTGCCAGCCTGTTGAGGACAGGGATTTGGAATGGCTACACCTTC
.,TRBV2,15,.,TRBJ2-7,CASSPRQVYSYEQYF,TGTGCCAGCAGCCCAAGACAGGTGTATAGCTACGAGCAGTACTTC
.,TRBV6-1,14,.,TRBJ2-7,CASSVGTLPNEQYF,TGTGCCAGCAGTGTCGGGACACTCCCCAACGAGCAGTACTTC
.,TRBV5-6,15,TRBD2,TRBJ2-3,CASSSSRDYTDTQYF,TGTGCCAGCAGCTCGTCCCGGGACTACACAGATACGCAGTATTTT
.,TRBV5-1,14,TRBD2,TRBJ2-5,CASSLVLAGETQYF,TGCGCCAGCAGCTTGGTACTAGCGGGAGAGACCCAGTACTTC
once,TRBV6-4,13,.,TRBJ2-7,CASSGTKHYEQYF,TGTGCCAGCAGTGGAACGAAGCACTACGAGCAGTACTTC
.,TRBV2,13,TRBD1,TRBJ1-5,CASKDRENQPQHF,TGTGCCAGCAAAGACAGGGAAAATCAGCCCCAGCATTTT
once,TRBV11-3,15,TRBD2,TRBJ2-5,CASSLASGGLETQYF,TGTGCCAGCAGCTTAGCTTCGGGGGGTCTGGAGACCCAGTACTTC
few,TRBV11-2,18,TRBD2,TRBJ2-1,CASSPHRIGLATYNEQFF,TGTGCCAGCAGCCCCCACCGGATCGGACTAGCGACCTACAATGAGCAGTTCTTC
.,TRBV19,15,TRBD1,TRBJ1-6,CASSEGGQVTSPLHF,TGTGCCAGTAGTGAAGGAGGACAGGTAACTTCACCCCTCCACTTT
.,TRBV14,15,TRBD2,TRBJ2-1,CASSPTSGSLNEQFF,TGTGCCAGCAGCCCAACTAGCGGGAGTCTTAATGAGCAGTTCTTC
.,TRBV19,17,TRBD1,TRBJ2-7,CASSIHGRDRGNYEQYF,TGTGCCAGTAGTATACATGGTAGGGACAGGGGGAACTACGAGCAGTACTTC
.,TRBV2,11,.,TRBJ2-1,CASVREDEQFF,TGTGCCAGCGTTCGGGAAGATGAGCAGTTCTTC
.,TRBV29-1,14,TRBD1,TRBJ1-2,CSVERKGADYGYTF,TGCAGCGTTGAAAGGAAGGGGGCGGACTATGGCTACACCTTC
.,TRBV2,13,.,TRBJ1-2,CASPIGLNYGYTF,TGTGCCAGCCCAATCGGACTGAACTATGGCTACACCTTC
.,TRBV27,14,TRBD1,TRBJ2-2,CASTDRRNTGELFF,TGTGCCAGCACGGACAGGCGGAACACCGGGGAGCTGTTTTTT
.,TRBV7-9,16,.,TRBJ2-7,CASSLAIQPGAYEQYF,TGTGCCAGCAGCTTGGCTATCCAACCAGGGGCCTACGAGCAGTACTTC
.,TRBV9,13,.,TRBJ1-1,CASNRVVNTEAFF,TGTGCCAGCAACAGGGTCGTGAACACTGAAGCTTTCTTT
.,TRBV5-5,13,.,TRBJ1-2,CASMAGVNYGYTF,TGTGCCAGCATGGCGGGGGTTAACTATGGCTACACCTTC
.,TRBV7-9,16,TRBD1,TRBJ1-1,CASSLTGGGWNTEAFF,TGTGCCAGCAGCTTGACAGGGGGCGGTTGGAACACTGAAGCTTTCTTT
.,TRBV2,14,TRBD1,TRBJ1-1,CASMRGPLGTEAFF,TGTGCCAGCATGAGGGGGCCGCTGGGTACTGAAGCTTTCTTT
.,TRBV10-3,17,.,TRBJ2-3,CAISGSVDFSGTDTQYF,TGTGCCATCAGTGGCTCGGTGGACTTCTCTGGCACAGATACGCAGTATTTT
.,TRBV4-3,12,.,TRBJ1-2,CASSHRNGGYTF,TGCGCCAGCAGCCATCGAAACGGTGGCTACACCTTC
.,TRBV5-4,12,.,TRBJ2-7,CASSLNRYEQYF,TGTGCCAGCAGCTTGAACAGATACGAGCAGTACTTC